Detailed here is one T cell receptor beta chain. Its antigen is not known. With 4 bases removed from V and 2 bases from J, the gap between germline ends came to 6 bases. CDR3 length: 13 residues. Germline V gene lookup returns CDR1 SEHNR and CDR2 FQNEAQ (reference sequence). This entry belongs to a study of T cell responses to AZD1222 COVID-19 vaccine. Sequenced by immunoSEQ multiplex PCR; TCRdb stores in-frame clones only, minus some. This sample has some 170,000 clones, with roughly nine tenths found just once. Study results and caveats: Baseline seropositivity occurred in only a handful of AZD1222 recipients. Repertoire sampling occurred only after the peak T cell response. White British people made up most donors, females outnumbered males, and clonal diversity was possibly underestimated.

The sequence was collected from an adult in good health. Source: peripheral blood, taken on day 0 of AZD1222 vaccination. This chain joins TRBV7-9 and TRBJ1-5; D gene unclear. CDR3 protein: CASSYGGNQPQHF. The CDR3 DNA reads TGTGCCAGCAGCTACGGGGGCAATCAGCCCCAGCATTTT. Together with reference TRBV7-9 and TRBJ1-5, the CDR3 gives the full variable domain: DTGVSQNPRHKITKRGQNVTFRCDPISEHNRLYWYRQTLGQGPEFLTYFQNEAQLEKSRLLSDRFSAERPKGSFSTLEIQRTEQGDSAMYLCASSYGGNQPQHFGDGTRLSIL.